A selection of T cell receptor beta chains follows, all from one sample in a study of high-grade serous ovarian cancer treatment subgroups. Sequenced by immunoSEQ multiplex PCR; TCRdb stores in-frame clones only, minus some. The sample lists roughly 3,000 clones, about 77% occurring once. Specimen: tumor tissue. Receptor source: a human donor with high-grade serous ovarian cancer. Both conserved end residues are trimmed from each CDR3. The listing skips clone size in some rows; elsewhere it reads once, few, many or a size class.

- TRBJ2-5 TRBV5-4 ASSYGLGQETQY
- TRBJ1-2 TRBV5-6 ASRPGQTFNYGYT
once TRBJ1-2 TRBV6-1 ASSETGRRYGYT
- TRBJ2-5 TRBV27 ASRNQETQY
- TRBJ1-6 TRBV28 ASRLQGSSPLH
- TRBJ1-1 TRBV5-1 ASSLDGFWNTEAF
- TRBJ1-1 TRBV19 ASSISFKDTEAF
few TRBJ1-2 TRBV19 ASSMTVGQGYYGYT
few TRBJ2-7 TRBV18 ASSPEQIVEQY
- TRBJ2-1 TRBV9 ASSVPGGRANEQF
once TRBJ2-3 TRBV7-7 ASSSGTGGTDTQY
- TRBJ1-6 TRBV28 ASSETAGTGYNSPLH
few TRBJ1-4 TRBV10-3 ATRDASSNEKLF
- TRBJ1-2 TRBV7-2 ASSLVQSYGYT
- TRBJ2-7 TRBV18 ASSPLAGGGEQY
few TRBJ1-3 TRBV29-1 SVEDANSGNTIY
- TRBJ1-4 TRBV19 ASSTQPGTKEKLF
large TRBJ2-6 TRBV4-1 ASSQDRGSGANVLT
- TRBJ1-2 TRBV5-1 ASSFMDPNNGYT
few TRBJ1-1 TRBV7-9 ASSQPTGWATEAF
once TRBJ2-5 TRBV6-1 ASSRTGVETQY
- TRBJ2-1 TRBV10-3 AIMGGSGDEQF
- TRBJ1-5 TRBV30 AWRYRGSQPQH
- TRBJ1-3 TRBV5-4 ASSATGQGAGGNTIY
- TRBJ2-5 TRBV4-1 ASRQEGTETQY
- TRBJ1-5 TRBV2 ASSVDNSNQPQH
- TRBJ2-3 TRBV28 ASSIPGLAVSTDTQY